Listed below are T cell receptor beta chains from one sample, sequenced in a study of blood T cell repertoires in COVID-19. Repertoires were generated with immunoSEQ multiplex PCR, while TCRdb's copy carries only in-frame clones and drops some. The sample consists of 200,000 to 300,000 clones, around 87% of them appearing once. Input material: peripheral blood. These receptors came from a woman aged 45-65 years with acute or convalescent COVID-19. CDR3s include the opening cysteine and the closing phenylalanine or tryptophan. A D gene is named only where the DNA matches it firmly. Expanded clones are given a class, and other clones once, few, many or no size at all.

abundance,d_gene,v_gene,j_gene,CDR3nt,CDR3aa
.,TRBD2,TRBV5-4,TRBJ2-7,TGTGCCAGCAGCTTGATAGGGCGGGAGTCCTACGAGCAGTACTTC,CASSLIGRESYEQYF
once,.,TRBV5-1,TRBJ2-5,TGCGCCAGCAGCGACACTCTGGGCTCGGGGCAAGAGACCCAGTACTTC,CASSDTLGSGQETQYF
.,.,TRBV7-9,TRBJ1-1,TGTGCCAGCAGCTTTGTTTTCGAAACGGGCACTGAAGCTTTCTTT,CASSFVFETGTEAFF
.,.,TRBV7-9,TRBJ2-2,TGTGCCAGCAGCTCCCGCACCGGGGAGCTGTTTTTT,CASSSRTGELFF
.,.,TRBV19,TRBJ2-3,TGTGCCAGTAGTATTAGCGCTAGCACAGATACGCAGTATTTT,CASSISASTDTQYF
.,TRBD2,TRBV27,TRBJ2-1,TGTGCCAGCAGTTTATTGGTCGGGAGGGTTCCCAATGAGCAGTTCTTC,CASSLLVGRVPNEQFF
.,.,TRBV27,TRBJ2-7,TGTGCCAGCCGTCCCGGGGTCAGGGGCTACGAGCAGTACTTC,CASRPGVRGYEQYF
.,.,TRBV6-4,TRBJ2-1,TGTGCCAGCAGTGACAGCGGCAGCCACAATGAGCAGTTCTTC,CASSDSGSHNEQFF
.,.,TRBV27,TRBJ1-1,TGTGCCAGCAGTTTATTCAGGGCGCAGAACACTGAAGCTTTCTTT,CASSLFRAQNTEAFF
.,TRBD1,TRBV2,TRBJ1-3,TGTGCCAGCACATCTCGGGACAGGGGTTCGGGAAACACCATATATTTT,CASTSRDRGSGNTIYF
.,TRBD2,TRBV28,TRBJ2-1,TGTGCCAGCAGTTTATCGGGACTAGCGGGAGGAGGGGTGAATGAGCAGTTCTTC,CASSLSGLAGGGVNEQFF
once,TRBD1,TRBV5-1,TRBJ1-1,TGCGCCAGCAGCGCACTCACAGGGGGTACTGAAGCTTTCTTT,CASSALTGGTEAFF
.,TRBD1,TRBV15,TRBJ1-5,TGTGCCACCAGCGCTCCAGGCAGGGGGGGCAATCAGCCCCAGCATTTT,CATSAPGRGGNQPQHF
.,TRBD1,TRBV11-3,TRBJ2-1,TGTGCCAGCAGCTACCGGGACAGGGGGCCCGGTGAGCAGTTCTTC,CASSYRDRGPGEQFF
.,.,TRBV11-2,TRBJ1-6,TGTGCCAGCAGCCGGACCTCCGGGACATATTCACCCCTCCACTTT,CASSRTSGTYSPLHF
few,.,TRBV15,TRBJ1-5,TGTGCCACCAGCAGAGCCCCAGGGCACCATAATCAGCCCCAGCATTTT,CATSRAPGHHNQPQHF
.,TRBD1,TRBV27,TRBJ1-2,TGTGCCAGCAGTGGACAGGGTGACTATGGCTACACCTTC,CASSGQGDYGYTF
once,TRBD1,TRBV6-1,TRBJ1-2,TGTGCCAGCAGTGAAGGTCAGGGGGCGATTTATTCTTCCTATGGCTACACCTTC,CASSEGQGAIYSSYGYTF
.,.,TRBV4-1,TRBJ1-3,TGCGCCAGCAGCCCGACCAGGTTTCGCTCTGGAAACACCATATATTTT,CASSPTRFRSGNTIYF
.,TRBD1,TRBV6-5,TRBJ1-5,TGTGCCAGCAGACAAAACAGGGGACCCAATCAGCCCCAGCATTTT,CASRQNRGPNQPQHF
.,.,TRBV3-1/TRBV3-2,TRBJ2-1,TGTGCCAGCAGCCAAGGACTCAGATCCTACAATGAGCAGTTCTTC,CASSQGLRSYNEQFF
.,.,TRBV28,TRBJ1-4,TGTGCCAGCAGACCTACAGGGTCTGGTAATGAAAAACTGTTTTTT,CASRPTGSGNEKLFF
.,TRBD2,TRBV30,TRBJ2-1,TGTGCCTGGAGGGGACTAGCGAATTACAATGAGCAGTTCTTC,CAWRGLANYNEQFF
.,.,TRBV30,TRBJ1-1,TGTGCCTGGAGTAAGACCCGAGGAGGGGACACTGAAGCTTTCTTT,CAWSKTRGGDTEAFF
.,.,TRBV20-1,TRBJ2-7,TGCAGTGCTGGGCAATCCGACGAGCAGTACTTC,CSAGQSDEQYF
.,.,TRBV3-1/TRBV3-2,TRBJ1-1,TGTGCCAGCAGCCAAGCAACTGAAGCTTTCTTT,CASSQATEAFF
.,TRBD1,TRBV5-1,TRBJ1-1,TGCGCCAGCAGCTTGGGACAGGGCATGATGAACACTGAAGCTTTCTTT,CASSLGQGMMNTEAFF
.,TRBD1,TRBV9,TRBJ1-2,TGTGCCAGCAGCGCCCAGACAGGGTTAGGCTATGGCTACACCTTC,CASSAQTGLGYGYTF
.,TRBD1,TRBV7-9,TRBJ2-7,TGTGCCAGCAGCCCATACACCGGGACAGGGTCCCACGAGCAGTACTTC,CASSPYTGTGSHEQYF
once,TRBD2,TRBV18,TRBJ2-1,TGTGCCAGCTCAGGGACTAGCGGGCTATACAATGAGCAGTTCTTC,CASSGTSGLYNEQFF
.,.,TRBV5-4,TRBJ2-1,TGTGCCAGCAAAGTGGGCTCCAGCTCCTACAATGAGCAGTTCTTC,CASKVGSSSYNEQFF
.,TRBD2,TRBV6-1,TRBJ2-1,TGTGCCAGCAGTGGCCCCCGACTAGCGGGAGGTGGCATTTCCAATGAGCAGTTCTTC,CASSGPRLAGGGISNEQFF
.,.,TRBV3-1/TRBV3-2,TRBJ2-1,TGTGCCAGCAGCCAAGTCGGGAGAAGCTCCTACAATGAGCAGTTCTTC,CASSQVGRSSYNEQFF
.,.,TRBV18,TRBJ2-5,TGTGCCAGCTCACCGGGGGCGGGCCAAGTTTGGGAGACCCAGTACTTC,CASSPGAGQVWETQYF
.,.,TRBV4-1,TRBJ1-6,TGCGCCAGCAGCCAAGATTGGACTATTAATTCACCCCTCCACTTT,CASSQDWTINSPLHF
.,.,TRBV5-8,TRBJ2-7,TGTGCCAGCAGCGCCCTCAGGGCTGGGACCTACGAGCAGTACTTC,CASSALRAGTYEQYF
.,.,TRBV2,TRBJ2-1,TGTGCCAGCACAAGCTCTCCCTCCTACAATGAGCAGTTCTTC,CASTSSPSYNEQFF
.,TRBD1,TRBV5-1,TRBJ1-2,TGCGCCAGCAGCTTGGGCAACACAGGGGGCGCCGGAGGCTACACCTTC,CASSLGNTGGAGGYTF
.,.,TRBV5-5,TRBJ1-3,TGTGCCAGCAGCTTGTTTGCTGGAGGGGTTATGGCTGGAAACACCATATATTTT,CASSLFAGGVMAGNTIYF
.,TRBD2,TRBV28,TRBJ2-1,TGTGCCAGCAGTTTAGGGACTAGCGGGAATAAGTTCTTC,CASSLGTSGNKFF
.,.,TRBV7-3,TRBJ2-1,TGTGCCAGCAGCTTATGGGCGAGCTCCTACAATGAGCAGTTCTTC,CASSLWASSYNEQFF
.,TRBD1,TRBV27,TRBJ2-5,TGTGCCAGCAGTTCTAAAAAAAGGGACAGGGGACGTCAAGAGACCCAGTACTTC,CASSSKKRDRGRQETQYF
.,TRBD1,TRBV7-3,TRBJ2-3,TGTGCCAGCAGCTTTGGACAGGGAATAGATACGCAGTATTTT,CASSFGQGIDTQYF
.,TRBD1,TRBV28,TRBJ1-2,TGTGCCAGCAGTTACGGACAGGGGGGAGGCTACACCTTC,CASSYGQGGGYTF
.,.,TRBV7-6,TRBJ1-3,TGTGCCAGCAGCCTCCGCACAGGGATCTCTGGAAACACCATATATTTT,CASSLRTGISGNTIYF
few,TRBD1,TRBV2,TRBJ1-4,TGTGCCAGCAGCCCACAGGGGTACGAGGAAAAACTGTTTTTT,CASSPQGYEEKLFF